The clone carrying this TCR beta chain appeared many times. TCRdb ran MiXCR on the 5' RACE reads and lists one entry per CDR3 protein. The sample shows tens of thousands of distinct CDR3 sequences, about 3.4% of them seen only once. These data are taken from a study of neurological immune-mediated disorders. The V segment lost 6 bases and the J segment 1 base; nucleotides outside the gene matches: 14. Germline V gives CDR1 DFQATT, CDR2 SNEGSKA (reference sequence). This CDR3 spans 17 amino acids. This clonotype was sampled from a man in his forties with multiple sclerosis. The specimen sequenced was PBMCs. V is TRBV20-1 and J is TRBJ2-3; 9 nucleotides align to TRBD1. The CDR3 region is CSAPAQIRQGGTDTQYF. DNA of the CDR3: TGCAGTGCCCCAGCTCAAATTCGACAGGGGGGCACAGATACGCAGTATTTT.